The TCR beta chain under discussion was sequenced for a study of beta chain features in type 1 diabetes. Overall study context: In age, gender and cell yields, patients were similar to healthy donors.

As every portion of the isolated RNA was reverse transcribed, the sequencing read expressed TCRB transcripts. TCRdb keeps only in-frame clones here, not all; method: immunoSEQ multiplex PCR. The sample consists of 250,000 to 350,000 clones, around an eighth of them appearing once. This clone turned up a few times. The antigen is undetermined. Germline V gene sequence: CDR1 GTSNPN, CDR2 SVGIG (reference sequence). The CDR3 is made up of 18 amino acids. J gave up 1 base and V 1 base, and 10 bases lay outside the gene matches. Only one heparinised blood draw was taken per donor, and its volume averaged approximately 120 mL. Study-wide results and limits: The naive, central memory and Treg TCRB repertoires looked more alike in patients than they did in healthy donors. Insertion counts at VDJ junctions were lower in type 1 diabetes patients, who also showed more deletions there. People with Type 1 diabetes carried modestly yet significantly shorter TCRB CDR3s in all four CD4+ subsets.

Sequenced material: naive CD4+ T cells from blood. The source of this sequence is a young man with type 1 diabetes. The V call is TRBV30, the J call TRBJ2-1, with TRBD2 matching 10 bases. This CDR3 is CAWSAVRAGGPSYNEQFF. As DNA, the CDR3 is TGTGCCTGGAGTGCCGTCCGAGCGGGAGGGCCATCCTACAATGAGCAGTTCTTC.